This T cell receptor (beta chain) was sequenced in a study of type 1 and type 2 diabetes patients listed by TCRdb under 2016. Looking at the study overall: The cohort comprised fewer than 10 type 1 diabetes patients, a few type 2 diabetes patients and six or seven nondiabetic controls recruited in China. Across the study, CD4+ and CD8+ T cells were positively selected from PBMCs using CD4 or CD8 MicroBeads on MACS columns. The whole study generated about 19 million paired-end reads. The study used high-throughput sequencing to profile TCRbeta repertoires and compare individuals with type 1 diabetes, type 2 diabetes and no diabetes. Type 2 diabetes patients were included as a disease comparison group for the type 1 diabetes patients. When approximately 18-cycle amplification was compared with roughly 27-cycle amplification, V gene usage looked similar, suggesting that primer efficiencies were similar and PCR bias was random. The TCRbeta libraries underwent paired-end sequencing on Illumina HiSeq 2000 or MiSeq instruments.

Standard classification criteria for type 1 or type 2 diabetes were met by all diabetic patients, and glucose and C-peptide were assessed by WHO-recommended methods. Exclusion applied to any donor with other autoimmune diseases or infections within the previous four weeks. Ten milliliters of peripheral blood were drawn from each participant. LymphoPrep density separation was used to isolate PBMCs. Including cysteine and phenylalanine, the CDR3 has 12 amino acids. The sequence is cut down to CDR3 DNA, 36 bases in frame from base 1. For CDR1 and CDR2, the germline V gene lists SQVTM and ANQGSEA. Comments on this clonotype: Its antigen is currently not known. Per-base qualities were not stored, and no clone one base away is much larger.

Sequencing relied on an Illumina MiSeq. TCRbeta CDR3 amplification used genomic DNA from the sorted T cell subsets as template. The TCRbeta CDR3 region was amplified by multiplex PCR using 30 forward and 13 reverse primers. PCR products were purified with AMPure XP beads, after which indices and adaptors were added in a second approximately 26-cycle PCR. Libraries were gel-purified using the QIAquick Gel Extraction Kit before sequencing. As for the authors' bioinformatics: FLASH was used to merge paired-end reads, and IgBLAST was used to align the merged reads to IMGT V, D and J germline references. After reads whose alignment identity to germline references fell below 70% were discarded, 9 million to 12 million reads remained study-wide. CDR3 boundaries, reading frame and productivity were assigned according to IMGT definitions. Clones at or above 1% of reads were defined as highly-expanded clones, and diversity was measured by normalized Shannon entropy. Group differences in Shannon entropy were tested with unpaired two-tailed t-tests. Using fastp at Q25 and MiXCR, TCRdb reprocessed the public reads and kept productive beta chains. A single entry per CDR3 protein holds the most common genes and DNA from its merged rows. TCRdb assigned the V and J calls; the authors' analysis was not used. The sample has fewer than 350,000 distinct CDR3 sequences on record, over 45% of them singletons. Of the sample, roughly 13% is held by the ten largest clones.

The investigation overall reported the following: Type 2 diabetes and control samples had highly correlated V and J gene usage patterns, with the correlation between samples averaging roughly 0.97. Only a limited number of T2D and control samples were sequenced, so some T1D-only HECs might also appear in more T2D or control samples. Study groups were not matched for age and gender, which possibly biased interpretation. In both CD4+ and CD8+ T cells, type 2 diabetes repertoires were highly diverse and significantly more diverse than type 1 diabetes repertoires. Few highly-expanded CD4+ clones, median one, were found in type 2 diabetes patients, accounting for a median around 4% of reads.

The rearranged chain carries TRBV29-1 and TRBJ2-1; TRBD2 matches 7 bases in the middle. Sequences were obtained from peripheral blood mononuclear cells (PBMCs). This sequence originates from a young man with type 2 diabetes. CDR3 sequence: CSLGEGYNEQFF. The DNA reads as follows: TGCAGTCTGGGGGAGGGCTACAATGAGCAGTTCTTC.